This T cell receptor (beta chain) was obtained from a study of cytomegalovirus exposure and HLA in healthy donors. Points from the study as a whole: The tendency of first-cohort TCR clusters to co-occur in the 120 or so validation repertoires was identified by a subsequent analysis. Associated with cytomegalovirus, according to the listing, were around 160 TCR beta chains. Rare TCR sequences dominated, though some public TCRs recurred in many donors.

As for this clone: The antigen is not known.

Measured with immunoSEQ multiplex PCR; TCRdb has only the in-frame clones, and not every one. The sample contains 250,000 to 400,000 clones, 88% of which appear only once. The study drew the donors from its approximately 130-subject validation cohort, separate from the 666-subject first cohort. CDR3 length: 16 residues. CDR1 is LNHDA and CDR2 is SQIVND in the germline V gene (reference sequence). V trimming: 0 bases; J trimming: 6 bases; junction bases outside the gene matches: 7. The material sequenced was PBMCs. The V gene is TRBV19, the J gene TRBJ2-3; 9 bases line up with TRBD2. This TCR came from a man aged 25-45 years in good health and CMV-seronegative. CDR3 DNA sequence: TGTGCCAGTAGTATAGATCGAGCGGGGGGTGCGGATACGCAGTATTTT. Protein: CASSIDRAGGADTQYF.